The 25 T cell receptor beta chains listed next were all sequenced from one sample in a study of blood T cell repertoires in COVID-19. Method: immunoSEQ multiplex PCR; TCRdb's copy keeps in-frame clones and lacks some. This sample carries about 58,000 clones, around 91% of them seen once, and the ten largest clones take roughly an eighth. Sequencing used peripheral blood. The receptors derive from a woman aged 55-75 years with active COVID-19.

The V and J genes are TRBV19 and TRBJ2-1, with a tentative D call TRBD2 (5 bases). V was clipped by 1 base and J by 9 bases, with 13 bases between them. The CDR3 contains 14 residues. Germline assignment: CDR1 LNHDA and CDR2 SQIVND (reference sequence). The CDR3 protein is CASSIGRNSGEQFF. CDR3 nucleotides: TGTGCCAGTAGTATAGGCAGGAACAGCGGTGAGCAGTTCTTC.

CDR3 protein: CASSRLKESTDTQYF. For the CDR3, the DNA is TGTGCCAGCAGCAGACTAAAGGAAAGCACAGATACGCAGTATTTT. The gene calls are TRBV11-2 and TRBJ2-3, with D perhaps matching TRBD2 (5 bases). The CDR3 has 15 residues. V shed 5 bases and J shed 0 bases, with 12 bases lying between them. Germline CDR1 and CDR2: SGHAT and FQNNGV.

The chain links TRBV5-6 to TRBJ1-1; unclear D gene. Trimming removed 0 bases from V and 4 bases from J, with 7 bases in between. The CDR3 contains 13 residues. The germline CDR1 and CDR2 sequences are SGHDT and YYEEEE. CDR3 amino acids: CASSLVGSTEAFF. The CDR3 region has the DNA TGTGCCAGCAGCTTGGTGGGGAGCACTGAAGCTTTCTTT.

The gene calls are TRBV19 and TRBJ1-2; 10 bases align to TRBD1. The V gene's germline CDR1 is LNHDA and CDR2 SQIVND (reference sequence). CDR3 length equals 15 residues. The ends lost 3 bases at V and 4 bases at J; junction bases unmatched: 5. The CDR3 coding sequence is TGTGCCAGTAGTATCTTTGGGACAGGGGCCTATGGCTACACCTTC. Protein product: CASSIFGTGAYGYTF.

The DNA for the CDR3 is TGTGCCAGCAGCCACGGAGGGAGGGACGAGCAGTACTTC. This sequence encodes CASSHGGRDEQYF. The rearrangement links TRBV7-2 to TRBJ2-7, with 7 positions matching TRBD2. This CDR3 region has 13 residues. V shed 5 bases, J shed 5 bases, and the junction held 6 bases outside the gene matches. From germline, CDR1 is SGHTA and CDR2 FQGNSA.

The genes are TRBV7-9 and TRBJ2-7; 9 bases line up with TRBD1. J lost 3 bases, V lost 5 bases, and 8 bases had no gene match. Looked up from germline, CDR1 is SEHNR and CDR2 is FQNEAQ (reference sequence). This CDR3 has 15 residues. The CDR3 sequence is CASSPTWDRVYEQYF. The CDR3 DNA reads TGTGCCAGCAGCCCTACCTGGGACAGGGTCTACGAGCAGTACTTC.

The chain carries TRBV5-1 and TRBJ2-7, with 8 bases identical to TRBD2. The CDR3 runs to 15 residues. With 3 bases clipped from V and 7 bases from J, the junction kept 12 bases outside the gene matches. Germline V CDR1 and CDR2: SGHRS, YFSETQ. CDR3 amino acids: CASSSLGSRGGEQYF. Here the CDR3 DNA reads TGCGCCAGCAGCTCCCTGGGGAGCCGGGGGGGAGAGCAGTACTTC.

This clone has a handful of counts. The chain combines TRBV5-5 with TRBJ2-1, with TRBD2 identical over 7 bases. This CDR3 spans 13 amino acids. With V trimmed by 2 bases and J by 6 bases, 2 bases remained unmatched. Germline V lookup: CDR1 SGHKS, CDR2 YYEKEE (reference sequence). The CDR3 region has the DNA TGTGCCAGCAGCTTAGCGGGATCCAATGAGCAGTTCTTC. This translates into CASSLAGSNEQFF.

CDR3 sequence: CASSPGRADSNQPQHF. The DNA of the CDR3 is TGTGCCAGCAGCCCCGGGCGGGCAGACAGCAATCAGCCCCAGCATTTT. The V call is TRBV7-9, the J call TRBJ1-5; unclear D gene. V was trimmed by 5 bases and J by 1 base, leaving 15 bases between them. CDR3 size: 16 residues. Germline V lookup: CDR1 SEHNR, CDR2 FQNEAQ (reference sequence).

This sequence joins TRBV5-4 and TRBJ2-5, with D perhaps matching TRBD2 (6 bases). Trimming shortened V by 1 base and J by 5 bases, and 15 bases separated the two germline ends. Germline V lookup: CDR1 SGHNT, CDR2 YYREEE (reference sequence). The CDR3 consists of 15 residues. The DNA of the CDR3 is TGTGCCAGCAGCTTGACCCAACTAGCACAGGAGACCCAGTACTTC. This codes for CASSLTQLAQETQYF.

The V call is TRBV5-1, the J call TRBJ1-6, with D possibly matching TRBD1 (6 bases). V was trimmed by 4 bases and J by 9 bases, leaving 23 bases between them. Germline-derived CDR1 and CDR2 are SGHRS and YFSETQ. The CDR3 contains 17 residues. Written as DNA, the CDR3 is TGCGCCAGCAGCCCGTCCCCTGGACAGTCCACGGGTTCACCCCTCCACTTT. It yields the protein CASSPSPGQSTGSPLHF.

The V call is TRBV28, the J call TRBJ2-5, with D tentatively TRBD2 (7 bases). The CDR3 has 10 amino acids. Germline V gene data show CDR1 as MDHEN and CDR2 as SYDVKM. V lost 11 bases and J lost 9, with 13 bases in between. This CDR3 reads CAGGAGAQYF. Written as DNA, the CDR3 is TGTGCCGGGGGGGCGGGGGCCCAGTACTTC.

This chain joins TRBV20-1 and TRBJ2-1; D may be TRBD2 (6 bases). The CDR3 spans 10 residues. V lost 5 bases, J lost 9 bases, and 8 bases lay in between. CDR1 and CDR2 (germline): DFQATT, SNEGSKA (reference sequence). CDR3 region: CSAGDFEQFF. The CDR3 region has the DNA TGCAGTGCTGGGGACTTTGAGCAGTTCTTC.

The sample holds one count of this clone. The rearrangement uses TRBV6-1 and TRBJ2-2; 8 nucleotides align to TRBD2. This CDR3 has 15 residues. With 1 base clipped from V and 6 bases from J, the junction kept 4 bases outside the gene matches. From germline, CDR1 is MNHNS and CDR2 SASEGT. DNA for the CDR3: TGTGCCAGCAGTGAAGTCGGGGGGGCCCCCGGGGAGCTGTTTTTT. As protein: CASSEVGGAPGELFF.

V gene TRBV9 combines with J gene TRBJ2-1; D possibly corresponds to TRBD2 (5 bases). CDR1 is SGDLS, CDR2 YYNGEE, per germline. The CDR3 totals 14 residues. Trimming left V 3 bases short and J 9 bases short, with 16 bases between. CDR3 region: CASSGTPLVAEQFF. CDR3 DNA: TGTGCCAGCAGCGGGACCCCACTAGTCGCTGAGCAGTTCTTC. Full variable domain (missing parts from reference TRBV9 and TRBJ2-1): DSGVTQTPKHLITATGQRVTLRCSPRSGDLSVYWYQQSLDQGLQFLIQYYNGEERAKGNILERFSAQQFPDLHSELNLSSLELGDSALYFCASSGTPLVAEQFFGPGTRLTVL.

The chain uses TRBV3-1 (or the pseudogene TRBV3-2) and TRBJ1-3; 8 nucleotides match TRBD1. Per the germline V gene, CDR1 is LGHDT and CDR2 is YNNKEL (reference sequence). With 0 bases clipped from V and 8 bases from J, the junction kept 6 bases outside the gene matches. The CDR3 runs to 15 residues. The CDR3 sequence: CASSQDGRGLDTIYF. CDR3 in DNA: TGTGCCAGCAGCCAAGACGGCAGGGGGCTTGACACCATATATTTT.

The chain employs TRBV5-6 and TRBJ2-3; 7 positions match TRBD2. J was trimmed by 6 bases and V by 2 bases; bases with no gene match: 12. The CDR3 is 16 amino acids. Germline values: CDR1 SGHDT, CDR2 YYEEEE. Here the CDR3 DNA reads TGTGCCAGCAGCTTACCGACTAGACTAGCTGGGGATACGCAGTATTTT. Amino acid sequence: CASSLPTRLAGDTQYF.

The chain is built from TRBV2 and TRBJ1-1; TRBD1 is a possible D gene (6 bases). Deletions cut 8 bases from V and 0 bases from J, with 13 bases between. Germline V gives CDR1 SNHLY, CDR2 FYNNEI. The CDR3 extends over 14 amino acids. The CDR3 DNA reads TGTGCCAGCTCGGACAGCGTAATGAACACTGAAGCTTTCTTT. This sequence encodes CASSDSVMNTEAFF.

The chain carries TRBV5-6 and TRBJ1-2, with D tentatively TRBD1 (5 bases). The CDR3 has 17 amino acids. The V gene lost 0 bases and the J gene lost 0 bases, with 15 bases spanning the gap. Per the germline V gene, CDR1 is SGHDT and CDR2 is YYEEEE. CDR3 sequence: CASSLELDRAPNYGYTF. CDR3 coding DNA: TGTGCCAGCAGCTTGGAACTCGACAGAGCCCCTAACTATGGCTACACCTTC.

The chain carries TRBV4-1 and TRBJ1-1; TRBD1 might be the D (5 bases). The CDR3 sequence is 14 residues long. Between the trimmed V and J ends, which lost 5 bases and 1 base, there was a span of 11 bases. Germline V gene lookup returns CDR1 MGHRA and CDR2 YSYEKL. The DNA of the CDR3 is TGCGCCAGCAGCTCCCAGGACAAGAACACTGAAGCTTTCTTT. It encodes CASSSQDKNTEAFF.

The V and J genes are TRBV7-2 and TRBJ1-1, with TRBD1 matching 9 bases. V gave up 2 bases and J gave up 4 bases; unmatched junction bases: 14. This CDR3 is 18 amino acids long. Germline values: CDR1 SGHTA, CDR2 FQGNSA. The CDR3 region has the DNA TGTGCCAGCAGCTTAAGGTCGGTACCACAGGGGGCGGTCACTGAAGCTTTCTTT. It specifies CASSLRSVPQGAVTEAFF.

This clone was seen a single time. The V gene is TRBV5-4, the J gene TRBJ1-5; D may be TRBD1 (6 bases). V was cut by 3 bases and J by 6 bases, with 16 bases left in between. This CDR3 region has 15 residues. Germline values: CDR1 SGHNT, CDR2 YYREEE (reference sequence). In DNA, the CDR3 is TGTGCCAGCAGCTACGGGACGGGGGGCGGTCAGCCCCAGCATTTT. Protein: CASSYGTGGGQPQHF.

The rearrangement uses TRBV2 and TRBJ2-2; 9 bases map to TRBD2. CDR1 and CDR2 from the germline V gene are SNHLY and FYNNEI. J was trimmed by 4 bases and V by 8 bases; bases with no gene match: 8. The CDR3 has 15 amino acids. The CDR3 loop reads CASGGVAGVTGELFF. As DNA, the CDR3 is TGTGCCAGCGGGGGGGTAGCGGGAGTCACCGGGGAGCTGTTTTTT.

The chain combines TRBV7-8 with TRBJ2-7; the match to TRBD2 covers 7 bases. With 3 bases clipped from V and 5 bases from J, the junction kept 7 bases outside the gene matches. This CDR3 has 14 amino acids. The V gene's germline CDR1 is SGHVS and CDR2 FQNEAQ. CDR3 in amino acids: CASSFRPRENEQYF. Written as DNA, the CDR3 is TGTGCCAGCAGCTTTAGGCCGCGGGAGAACGAGCAGTACTTC.

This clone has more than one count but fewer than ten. In nucleotides, the CDR3 is TGCGCCAGCAGGAGTCAGGTACAACACGAGCAGTACTTC. This translates into CASRSQVQHEQYF. The chain links TRBV5-1 to TRBJ2-7, with no clear D. This CDR3 is built from 13 residues. Per germline, CDR1 SGHRS and CDR2 YFSETQ. Trimming took 5 bases from V and 5 from J, leaving 14 bases between them.